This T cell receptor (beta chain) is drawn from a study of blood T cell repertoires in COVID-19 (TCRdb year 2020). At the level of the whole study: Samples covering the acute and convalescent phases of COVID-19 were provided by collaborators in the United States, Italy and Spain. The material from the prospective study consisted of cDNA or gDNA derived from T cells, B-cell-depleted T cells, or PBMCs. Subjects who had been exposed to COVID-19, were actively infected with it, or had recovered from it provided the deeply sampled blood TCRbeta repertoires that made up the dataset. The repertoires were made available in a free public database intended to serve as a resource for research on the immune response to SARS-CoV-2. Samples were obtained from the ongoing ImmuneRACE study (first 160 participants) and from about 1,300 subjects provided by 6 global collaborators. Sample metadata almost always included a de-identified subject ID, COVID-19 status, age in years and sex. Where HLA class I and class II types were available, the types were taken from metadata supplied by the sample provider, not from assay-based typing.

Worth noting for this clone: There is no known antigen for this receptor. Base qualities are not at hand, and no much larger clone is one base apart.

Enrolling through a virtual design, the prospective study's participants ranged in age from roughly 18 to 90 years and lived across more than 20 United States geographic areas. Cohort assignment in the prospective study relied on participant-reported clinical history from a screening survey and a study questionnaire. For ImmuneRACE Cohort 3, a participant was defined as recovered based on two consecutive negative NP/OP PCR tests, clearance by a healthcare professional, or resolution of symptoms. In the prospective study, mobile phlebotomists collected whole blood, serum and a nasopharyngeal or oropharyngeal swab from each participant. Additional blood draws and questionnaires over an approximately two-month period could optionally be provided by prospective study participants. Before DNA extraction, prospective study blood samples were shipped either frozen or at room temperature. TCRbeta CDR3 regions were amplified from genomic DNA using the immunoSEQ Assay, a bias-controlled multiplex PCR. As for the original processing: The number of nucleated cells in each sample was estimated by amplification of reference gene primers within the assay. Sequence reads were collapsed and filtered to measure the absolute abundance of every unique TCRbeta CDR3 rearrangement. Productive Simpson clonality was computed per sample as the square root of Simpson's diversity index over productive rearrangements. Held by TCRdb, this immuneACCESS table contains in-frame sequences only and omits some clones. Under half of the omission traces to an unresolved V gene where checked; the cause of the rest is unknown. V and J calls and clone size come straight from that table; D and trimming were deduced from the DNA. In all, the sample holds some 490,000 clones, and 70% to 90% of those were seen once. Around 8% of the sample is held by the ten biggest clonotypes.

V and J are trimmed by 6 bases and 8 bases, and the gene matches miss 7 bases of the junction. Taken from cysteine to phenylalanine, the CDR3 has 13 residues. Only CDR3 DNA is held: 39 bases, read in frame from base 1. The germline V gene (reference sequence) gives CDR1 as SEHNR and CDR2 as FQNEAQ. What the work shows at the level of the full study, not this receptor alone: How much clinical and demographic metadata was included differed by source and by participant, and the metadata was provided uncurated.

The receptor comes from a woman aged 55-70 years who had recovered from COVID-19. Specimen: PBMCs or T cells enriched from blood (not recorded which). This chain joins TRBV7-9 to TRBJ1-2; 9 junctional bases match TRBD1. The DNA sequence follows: TGTGCCAGCAGGCTGGGACAGGGTGGCGGCTACACCTTC. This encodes CASRLGQGGGYTF.